The 22 T cell receptor beta chains reported below all come from one sample, sequenced in a study of vaccination and CD4 T cells after COVID-19. Treatment reported: approximately 11-day PBMC culture with coronavirus spike peptide pools or control peptides (ViraFEST assay). The Oncomine TCR Beta short-read assay sequenced DNA from cultured CD4+ T cells. TCRdb independently ran MiXCR on the PCR reads; one entry per CDR3 protein. The sample lists about 12,000 distinct CDR3 sequences, 40% to 50% occurring once. Their antigens are not known. The sequenced sample was CD4+ T cells from blood, cultured in vitro. The receptor set was obtained from a human donor who had recovered from COVID-19.

This clonotype turned up a few times. The chain employs TRBV20-1 and TRBJ2-5, with 7 positions matching TRBD2. This CDR3 has 13 residues. From germline, CDR1 is DFQATT and CDR2 SNEGSKA (reference sequence). After removal of 5 bases from V and 5 bases from J, the junction contained 8 bases not matched to a gene. Written as DNA, the CDR3 is TGCAGTGCTTTGACGGGACTATCGGAGACCCAGTACTTC. It codes for CSALTGLSETQYF.

This clonotype showed up just a few times. The rearrangement joins TRBV27 to TRBJ1-1; 7 positions match TRBD1. The J segment lost 5 bases and the V segment lost 3 bases, leaving 15 bases of the junction unmatched. CDR1 is MNHEY, CDR2 SMNVEV, per germline (reference sequence). The CDR3 sequence is 17 residues long. The CDR3 DNA follows: TGTGCCAGCAGTTTGAAGGGGGCCCCCGACCTGAGGACTGAAGCTTTCTTT. Its translation: CASSLKGAPDLRTEAFF.

The rearrangement links TRBV6-1 to TRBJ2-1; 8 nucleotides agree with TRBD2. J gave up 4 bases and V 6 bases, and 8 bases lay outside the gene matches. The CDR3 extends over 15 amino acids. Germline values: CDR1 MNHNS, CDR2 SASEGT. The CDR3 DNA is TGTGCCAGCAGCCTTACTAGCGGAGTTTACAATGAGCAGTTCTTC. Protein: CASSLTSGVYNEQFF.

The chain has TRBV20-1 and TRBJ2-3; 7 positions match TRBD2. The V gene's germline CDR1 is DFQATT and CDR2 SNEGSKA (reference sequence). The trim removed 1 base at V and 4 bases at J, leaving 11 bases unmatched. The CDR3 sequence is 16 residues long. The CDR3 nucleotides read TGCAGTGCTAGAGGAGCCCTGGGCGGGAGATCAGATACGCAGTATTTT. Translated, it gives CSARGALGGRSDTQYF.

The chain recombines TRBV7-3 with TRBJ2-3; 8 bases fit TRBD2. V lost 9 bases and J lost 1; bases outside the gene matches: 9. The germline CDR1 and CDR2 sequences are SGHTA and FQGTGA. CDR3 length: 15 residues. The CDR3 sequence: CASSTAGDGTDTQYF. CDR3 bases: TGTGCCAGTTCTACAGCGGGGGACGGCACAGATACGCAGTATTTT.

In its sample, this clonotype was seen a few times. V usage is TRBV19 and J usage is TRBJ2-2; D might be TRBD1 or TRBD2, each matching 5 bases. The CDR3 sequence is 13 residues long. V lost 9 bases to trimming and J lost 3 bases, with 11 bases between them. Germline loops: CDR1 LNHDA, CDR2 SQIVND (reference sequence). CDR3 residues: CASQQDYTGELFF. The CDR3 coding sequence is TGTGCCAGCCAACAGGACTACACCGGGGAGCTGTTTTTT. The variable domain in full, completed from reference TRBV19 and TRBJ2-2, reads DGGITQSPKYLFRKEGQNVTLSCEQNLNHDAMYWYRQDPGQGLRLIYYSQIVNDFQKGDIAEGYSVSREKKESFPLTVTSAQKNPTAFYLCASQQDYTGELFFGEGSRLTVL.

This sequence joins TRBV11-3 and TRBJ2-1; D possibly corresponds to TRBD1 (5 bases). The ends were cut back, 5 bases at V and 5 bases at J, with 13 bases in the middle. CDR1 is SGHNT and CDR2 is YENEEA in the germline V gene. CDR3 size: 14 residues. In DNA form, the CDR3 reads TGTGCCAGCAGCCAGCCGACAGACAACAATGAGCAGTTCTTC. This encodes CASSQPTDNNEQFF.

This clonotype was seen a handful of times. The chain recombines TRBV6-2 or TRBV6-3 with TRBJ1-4; D is unresolved. The ends were cut back, 3 bases at V and 7 bases at J, with 6 bases in the middle. Germline-derived CDR1 and CDR2 are MNHEY and SVGEGT. The CDR3 sequence is 12 residues long. CDR3 nucleotides: TGTGCCAGCAGTTATGCGGGTGAAAAACTGTTTTTT. As protein: CASSYAGEKLFF.

V is TRBV6-1 and J is TRBJ1-1, with 7 positions matching TRBD1. The CDR3 extends over 13 amino acids. In germline, CDR1 is MNHNS, CDR2 SASEGT. V lost 2 bases and J lost 5; bases outside the gene matches: 2. CDR3 DNA: TGTGCCAGCAGTGAAAGGGGGCGAACTGAAGCTTTCTTT. Protein: CASSERGRTEAFF.

This clonotype counts as medium-sized. The chain couples TRBV20-1 to TRBJ1-1; 11 positions match TRBD1. This CDR3 has 12 residues. Germline-derived CDR1 and CDR2 are DFQATT and SNEGSKA (reference sequence). Trimming cost V 5 bases and J 4 bases; bases outside gene matches: 0. The CDR3, as DNA: TGCAGTGCTGGACAGGGGGCCACTGAAGCTTTCTTT. Protein product: CSAGQGATEAFF.

The chain recombines TRBV24-1 with TRBJ2-2; no definite D call. Germline loops: CDR1 KGHDR, CDR2 SFDVKD. The CDR3 runs 15 residues. V was pared by 3 bases and J by 1 base, with 8 bases between. The CDR3 region has the DNA TGTGCCACCAGTGATCCTAGTGGGAACACCGGGGAGCTGTTTTTT. Translation gives CATSDPSGNTGELFF.

This clonotype appeared a few times. The chain couples TRBV20-1 to TRBJ2-1; D not resolved. CDR1 is DFQATT and CDR2 is SNEGSKA in the germline V gene (reference sequence). The V end was cut by 3 bases, the J end by 9 bases, with 9 bases between. The CDR3 consists of 11 residues. In DNA, the CDR3 is TGCAGTGCTAGGCTTAAAATTGAGCAGTTCTTC. Its protein product is CSARLKIEQFF.

V gene TRBV7-9 combines with J gene TRBJ1-1; no reliable D call. V was shortened by 1 base and J by 7 bases, with 10 bases between the two germline ends. Germline assignment: CDR1 SEHNR and CDR2 FQNEAQ (reference sequence). The CDR3 runs 13 residues. The CDR3 DNA follows: TGTGCCAGCAGCTTAGTTATCCCCGGTGAAGCTTTCTTT. Amino acid sequence: CASSLVIPGEAFF.

The table lists this clonotype with a count of one. One end of the junction varies from germline; a read error may be responsible. J is TRBJ2-1 and V is TRBV5-1; tentatively, D is TRBD1 (6 bases). The CDR3 is made up of 17 amino acids. Per the germline V gene, CDR1 is SGHRS and CDR2 is YFSETQ. For the CDR3, the DNA is TGCGCCAGCAGCTATTCTCACACAGGGAGCTCCTACAGTGAGCAGTTCTTC. Protein sequence: CASSYSHTGSSYSEQFF. Combining the CDR3 with reference TRBV5-1 and TRBJ2-1 gives the whole variable domain KAGVTQTPRYLIKTRGQQVTLSCSPISGHRSVSWYQQTPGQGLQFLFEYFSETQRNKGNFPGRFSGRQFSNSRSEMNVSTLELGDSALYLCASSYSHTGSSYSEQFFGPGTRLTVL.

The chain recombines TRBV19 with TRBJ1-2; 9 bases line up with TRBD1. This CDR3 region has 12 residues. Germline V gives CDR1 LNHDA, CDR2 SQIVND (reference sequence). The V gene end was trimmed by 6 bases and the J gene end by 8 bases; junction bases not matched to a gene: 4. CDR3 residues: CASSRQGGGYTF. CDR3 in DNA: TGTGCCAGTAGCCGACAGGGGGGCGGCTACACCTTC.

The chain recombines TRBV6-2 or TRBV6-3 with TRBJ1-1, with unresolved D. The CDR3 runs 14 residues. Germline CDR1 MNHEY, CDR2 SVGEGT. V was cut by 4 bases and J by 0 bases, with 9 bases left in between. The CDR3 here is CASSSNTVNTEAFF. The CDR3, as DNA: TGTGCCAGCAGTTCGAACACAGTGAACACTGAAGCTTTCTTT.

Only a few counts were recorded for this clonotype. CDR3 loop: CASSRSYNYGYTF. CDR3 nucleotide sequence: TGTGCCAGCAGCCGGTCGTACAACTATGGCTACACCTTC. The V call is TRBV6-1, the J call TRBJ1-2; D call uncertain. The CDR3 covers 13 residues. CDR1 MNHNS and CDR2 SASEGT come from the germline V gene. Deletions cut 6 bases from V and 2 bases from J, with 10 bases between.

This clonotype occurred a few times. This chain connects TRBV7-6 to TRBJ2-5, with 8 bases matching TRBD1. The ends lost 2 bases at V and 2 bases at J; junction bases unmatched: 7. From germline, CDR1 is SGHVS and CDR2 FNYEAQ. The CDR3 loop spans 16 amino acids. The CDR3 loop is CASSLTTGGEQETQYF. The CDR3 DNA sequence: TGTGCCAGCAGCTTAACTACAGGGGGTGAACAAGAGACCCAGTACTTC.

The chain recombines TRBV6-1 with TRBJ2-1, with 9 bases lining up with TRBD1. The CDR3 is 16 amino acids. The trim removed 5 bases at V and 0 bases at J, leaving 5 bases unmatched. The V gene's germline CDR1 is MNHNS and CDR2 SASEGT. This CDR3 reads CASSPNRGLSYNEQFF. The CDR3 bases are TGTGCCAGCAGTCCCAACAGGGGGCTCTCCTACAATGAGCAGTTCTTC.

The table lists this clonotype with a few counts. V usage is TRBV20-1 and J usage is TRBJ2-5; D is tentatively TRBD1 or TRBD2 (5 bases each). The CDR3 covers 12 residues. The V gene's germline CDR1 is DFQATT and CDR2 SNEGSKA (reference sequence). The germline V and J ends were trimmed by 3 bases and 6 bases, with 11 bases remaining between them. CDR3: CSASEGMKTQYF. In DNA form, the CDR3 reads TGCAGTGCTAGTGAGGGGATGAAGACCCAGTACTTC.

The genes are TRBV6-2 or TRBV6-3 and TRBJ1-1; D unclear. The germline gives CDR1 MNHEY, CDR2 SVGEGT. Trimming shortened V by 3 bases and J by 1 base, and 12 bases separated the two germline ends. The CDR3 totals 15 residues. The CDR3 spells CASSYSGSANTEAFF. CDR3 DNA: TGTGCCAGCAGTTATTCAGGATCAGCGAACACTGAAGCTTTCTTT.

This clonotype turned up a few times. This chain connects TRBV20-1 to TRBJ1-2; D call uncertain. CDR3 length: 15 residues. V was trimmed by 0 bases and J by 2 bases, leaving 13 bases between them. Germline assignment: CDR1 DFQATT and CDR2 SNEGSKA (reference sequence). The CDR3 sequence is CSARDPKEGNYGYTF. In nucleotides, the CDR3 is TGCAGTGCTAGAGATCCAAAGGAAGGGAACTATGGCTACACCTTC.